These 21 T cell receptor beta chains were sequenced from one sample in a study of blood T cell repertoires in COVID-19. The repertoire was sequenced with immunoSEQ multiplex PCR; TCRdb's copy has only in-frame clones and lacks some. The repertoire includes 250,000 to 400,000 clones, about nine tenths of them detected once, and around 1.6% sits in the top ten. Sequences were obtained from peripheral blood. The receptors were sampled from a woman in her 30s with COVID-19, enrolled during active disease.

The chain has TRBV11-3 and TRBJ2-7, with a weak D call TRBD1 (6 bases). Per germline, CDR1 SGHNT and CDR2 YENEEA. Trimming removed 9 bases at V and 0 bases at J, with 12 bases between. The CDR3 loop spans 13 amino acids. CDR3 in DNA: TGTGCCAGTTGCGAGACAGGCTCCTACGAGCAGTACTTC. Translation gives CASCETGSYEQYF.

Here the CDR3 DNA reads TGTGCCAGCAGTCCCCCGGGACAGGGAGGAGAAAAACTGTTTTTT. This codes for CASSPPGQGGEKLFF. The rearrangement uses TRBV28 and TRBJ1-4, with 9 bases lining up with TRBD1. The CDR3 is 15 amino acids. Germline CDR1 MDHEN, CDR2 SYDVKM. Trimming cost V 5 bases and J 8 bases; bases outside gene matches: 9.

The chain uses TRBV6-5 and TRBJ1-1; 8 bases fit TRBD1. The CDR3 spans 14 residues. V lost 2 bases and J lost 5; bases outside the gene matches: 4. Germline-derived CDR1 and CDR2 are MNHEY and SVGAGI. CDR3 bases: TGTGCCAGCAGTTACGACGGACAGGGTACTGAAGCTTTCTTT. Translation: CASSYDGQGTEAFF.

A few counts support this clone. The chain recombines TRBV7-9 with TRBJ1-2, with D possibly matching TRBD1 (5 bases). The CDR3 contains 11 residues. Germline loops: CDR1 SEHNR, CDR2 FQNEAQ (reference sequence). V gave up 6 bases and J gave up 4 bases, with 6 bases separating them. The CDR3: CASRDSYGYTF. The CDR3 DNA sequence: TGTGCCAGCAGAGACAGCTATGGCTACACCTTC.

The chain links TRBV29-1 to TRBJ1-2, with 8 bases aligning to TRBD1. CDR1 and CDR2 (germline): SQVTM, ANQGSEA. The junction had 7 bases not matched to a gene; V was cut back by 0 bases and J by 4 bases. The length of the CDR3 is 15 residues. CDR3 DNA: TGCAGCGTTGAAGATCCCGGACAGGGTGTCTATGGCTACACCTTC. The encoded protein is CSVEDPGQGVYGYTF.

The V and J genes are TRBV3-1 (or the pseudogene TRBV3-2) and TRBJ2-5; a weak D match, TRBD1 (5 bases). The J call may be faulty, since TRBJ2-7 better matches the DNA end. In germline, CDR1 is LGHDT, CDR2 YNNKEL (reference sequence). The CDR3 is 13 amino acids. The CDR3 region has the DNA TGTGCCAGCAGCCTAGGAGCAGGGCCCGAGCAGTACTTC. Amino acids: CASSLGAGPEQYF.

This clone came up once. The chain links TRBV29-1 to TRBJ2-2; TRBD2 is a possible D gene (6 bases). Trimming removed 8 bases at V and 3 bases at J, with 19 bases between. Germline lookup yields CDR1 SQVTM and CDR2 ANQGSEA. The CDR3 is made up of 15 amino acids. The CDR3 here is CSPHWGRDYTGELFF. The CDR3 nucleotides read TGCAGCCCCCATTGGGGCAGGGACTACACCGGGGAGCTGTTTTTT.

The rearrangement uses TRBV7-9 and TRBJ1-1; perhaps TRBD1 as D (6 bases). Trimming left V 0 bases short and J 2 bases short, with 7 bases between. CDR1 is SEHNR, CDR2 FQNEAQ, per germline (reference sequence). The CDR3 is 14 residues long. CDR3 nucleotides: TGTGCCAGCAGCTTAGCGGGACACAACACTGAAGCTTTCTTT. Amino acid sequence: CASSLAGHNTEAFF.

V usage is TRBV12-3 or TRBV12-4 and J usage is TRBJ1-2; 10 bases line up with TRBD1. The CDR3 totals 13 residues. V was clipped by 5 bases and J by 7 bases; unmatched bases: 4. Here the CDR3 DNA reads TGTGCCAGCAGTCCCTGGACAGGGGGTGGCTACACCTTC. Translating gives CASSPWTGGGYTF.

CDR3 protein: CASSPYGYTF. The CDR3 DNA reads as TGTGCCAGCAGCCCTTATGGCTACACCTTC. The rearrangement uses TRBV5-8 and TRBJ1-2; no clear D gene. V lost 4 bases and J 5 bases, leaving 3 bases between the germline ends. The germline V gene encodes CDR1 SGHTS and CDR2 YDEGEE. This CDR3 region has 10 residues.

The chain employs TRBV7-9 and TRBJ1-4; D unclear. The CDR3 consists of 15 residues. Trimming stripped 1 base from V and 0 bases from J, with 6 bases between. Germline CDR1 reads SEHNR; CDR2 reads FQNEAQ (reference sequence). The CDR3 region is CASSLGRATNEKLFF. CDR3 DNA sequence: TGTGCCAGCAGCTTAGGGAGGGCAACTAATGAAAAACTGTTTTTT.

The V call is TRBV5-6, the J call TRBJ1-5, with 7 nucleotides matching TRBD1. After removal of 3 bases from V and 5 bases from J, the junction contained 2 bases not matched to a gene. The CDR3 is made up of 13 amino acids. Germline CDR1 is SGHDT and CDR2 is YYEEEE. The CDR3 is CASSSDRDQPQHF. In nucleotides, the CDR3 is TGTGCCAGCAGCTCAGACAGGGATCAGCCCCAGCATTTT.

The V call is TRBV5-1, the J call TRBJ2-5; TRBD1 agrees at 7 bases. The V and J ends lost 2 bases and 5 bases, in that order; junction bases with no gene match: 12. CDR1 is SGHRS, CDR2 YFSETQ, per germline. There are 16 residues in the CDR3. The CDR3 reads CASSLPTGIGGETQYF. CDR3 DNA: TGCGCCAGCAGCTTACCGACAGGGATCGGCGGGGAGACCCAGTACTTC.

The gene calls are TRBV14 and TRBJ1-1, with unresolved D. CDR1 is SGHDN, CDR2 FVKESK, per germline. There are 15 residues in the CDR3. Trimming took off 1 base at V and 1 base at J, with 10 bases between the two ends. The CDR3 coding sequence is TGTGCCAGCAGCCAAGCCTTAACACCGAACACTGAAGCTTTCTTT. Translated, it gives CASSQALTPNTEAFF.

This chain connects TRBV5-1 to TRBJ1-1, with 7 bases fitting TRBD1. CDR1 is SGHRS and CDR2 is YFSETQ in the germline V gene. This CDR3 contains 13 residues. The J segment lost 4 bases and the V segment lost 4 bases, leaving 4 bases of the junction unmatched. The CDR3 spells CASSPGGGTEAFF. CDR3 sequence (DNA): TGCGCCAGCAGCCCAGGGGGAGGCACTGAAGCTTTCTTT.

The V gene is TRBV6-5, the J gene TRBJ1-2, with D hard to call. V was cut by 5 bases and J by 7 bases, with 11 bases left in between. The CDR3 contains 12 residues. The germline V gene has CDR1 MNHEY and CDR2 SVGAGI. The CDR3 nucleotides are TGTGCCAGCAGTCCCGACATGGGTGGCTACACCTTC. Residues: CASSPDMGGYTF.

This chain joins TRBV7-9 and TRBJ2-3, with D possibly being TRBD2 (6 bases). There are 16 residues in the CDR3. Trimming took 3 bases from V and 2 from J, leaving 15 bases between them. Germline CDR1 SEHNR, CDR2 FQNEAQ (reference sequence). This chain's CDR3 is CASSLGRGTVTDTQYF. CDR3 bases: TGTGCCAGCAGCTTGGGGCGCGGGACTGTCACAGATACGCAGTATTTT.

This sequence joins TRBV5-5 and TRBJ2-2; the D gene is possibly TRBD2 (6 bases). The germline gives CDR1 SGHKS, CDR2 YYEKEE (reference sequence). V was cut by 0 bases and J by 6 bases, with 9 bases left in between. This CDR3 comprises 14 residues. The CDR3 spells CASSLALASGELFF. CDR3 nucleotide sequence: TGTGCCAGCAGCTTGGCCCTAGCGTCCGGGGAGCTGTTTTTT.

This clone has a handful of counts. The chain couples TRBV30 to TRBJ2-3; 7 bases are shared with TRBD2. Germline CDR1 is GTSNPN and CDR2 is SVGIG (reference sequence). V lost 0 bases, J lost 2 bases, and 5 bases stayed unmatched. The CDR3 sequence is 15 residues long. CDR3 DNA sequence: TGTGCCTGGAGTGTTGTGGGGGGGATCACAGATACGCAGTATTTT. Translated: CAWSVVGGITDTQYF.

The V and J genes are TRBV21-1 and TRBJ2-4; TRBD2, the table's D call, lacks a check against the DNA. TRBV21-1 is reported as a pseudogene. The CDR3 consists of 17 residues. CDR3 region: CAGPKPLLGDSKNIQYF. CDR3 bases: TGTGCCGGTCCCAAACCACTTCTCGGGGATTCCAAAAACATTCAGTACTTC.

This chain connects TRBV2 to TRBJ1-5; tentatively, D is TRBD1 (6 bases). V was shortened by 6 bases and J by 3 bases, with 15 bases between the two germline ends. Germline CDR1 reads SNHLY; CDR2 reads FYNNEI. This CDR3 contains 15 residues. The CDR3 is CASRIQGKLNQPQHF. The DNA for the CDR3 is TGTGCCAGCAGGATACAGGGTAAACTCAATCAGCCCCAGCATTTT.